The source of this T cell receptor (beta chain) is a study of blood T cell repertoires in COVID-19. The data were produced by immunoSEQ multiplex PCR, yet TCRdb's version contains in-frame clones alone and is incomplete. This sample has 95,000 to 110,000 clones, with 84% found just once. Sequencing input: peripheral blood. This receptor was taken from a human donor in a cohort sampled during active COVID-19.

The CDR3 loop is CASNPLGGLHGYTF. The CDR3 bases are TGTGCCAGCAACCCATTGGGGGGTCTTCATGGCTACACCTTC. The chain uses TRBV7-2 and TRBJ1-2; weak D call: TRBD1 (5 bases). The V and J ends lost 7 bases and 6 bases respectively, with 18 bases between them. The CDR3 consists of 14 residues. Germline V gene sequence: CDR1 SGHTA, CDR2 FQGNSA.